This T cell receptor (beta chain) was captured in a study of blood T cell repertoires in COVID-19. Across the study: COVID-19 samples, acute and convalescent, were from the United States, Italy and Spain. Sources were T cells, B-cell-depleted T cells, or PBMCs; the material itself was cDNA or gDNA.

Study processing details: Amplification of reference gene primers provided the estimated nucleated cell counts. Using immunoSEQ multiplex PCR, the repertoire was profiled, and TCRdb retains in-frame clones only, with some absent. V and J calls and clone size come straight from that table; D and trimming were deduced from the DNA. The data hold tens of thousands of clones, with about 80% observed a single time. Unmatched junction bases numbered 5, after V lost 2 bases and J lost 1 base. Germline V lookup: CDR1 KGHSH, CDR2 LQKENI. CDR3 length: 17 amino acids. The TCR comes from a woman older than 75 with acute or convalescent COVID-19. Specimen: peripheral blood. V gene TRBV18 combines with J gene TRBJ1-4, with TRBD1 identical over 9 bases. The CDR3 bases are TGTGCCAGCTCACCATCTCGACAGGGGGGAACTAATGAAAAACTGTTTTTT. Its protein is CASSPSRQGGTNEKLFF. The complete variable domain, with remaining parts taken from reference TRBV18 and TRBJ1-4, reads NAGVMQNPRHLVRRRGQEARLRCSPMKGHSHVYWYRQLPEEGLKFMVYLQKENIIDESGMPKERFSAEFPKEGPSILRIQQVVRGDSAAYFCASSPSRQGGTNEKLFFGSGTQLSVL.